The 21 T cell receptor beta chains in this list originate from one sample, sequenced in a study of shared clonotypes between healthy human individuals. The naive CD8 population came from CD45RO-negative cells selected for CCR7, without terminally differentiated effector memory CD45RA+ cells. Measured with immunoSEQ multiplex PCR; TCRdb has only the in-frame clones, and not every one. The sample lists some 740,000 clones; nearly 95% were seen once. Sequenced input: naive CD8+ T cells sorted from blood. All receptors come from a man aged 30-40 years in good health.

This clone was recorded once. V is TRBV9 and J is TRBJ2-7; 7 bases are a match to TRBD2. Per the germline V gene, CDR1 is SGDLS and CDR2 is YYNGEE. This CDR3 is 13 amino acids long. The trim removed 0 bases at V and 5 bases at J, leaving 2 bases unmatched. The CDR3 DNA sequence: TGTGCCAGCAGCGTAGTGCTAGCGGACGAGCAGTACTTC. Its protein is CASSVVLADEQYF.

V usage is TRBV30 and J usage is TRBJ2-1; 7 bases match TRBD2. Trimming at V came to 0 bases and at J to 8 bases, leaving 7 bases not matched to a gene. This CDR3 contains 14 residues. Per germline, CDR1 GTSNPN and CDR2 SVGIG (reference sequence). In nucleotides, the CDR3 is TGTGCCTGGAGTGTAGCGGGACTTGGGGATGAGCAGTTCTTC. It is translated as CAWSVAGLGDEQFF.

J is TRBJ2-7 and V is TRBV27; 9 nucleotides match TRBD2. This CDR3 contains 15 residues. Per the germline V gene, CDR1 is MNHEY and CDR2 is SMNVEV (reference sequence). The V segment lost 1 base and the J segment 2 bases; nucleotides outside the gene matches: 3. The CDR3 protein is CASSLYAGGPYEQYF. Written as DNA, the CDR3 is TGTGCCAGCAGTTTATACGCGGGAGGGCCCTACGAGCAGTACTTC.

Concerning this clone: Other DNA sequences in the sample encode the same CDR3. The chain couples TRBV7-9 to TRBJ1-1, with unresolved D. This CDR3 contains 11 residues. Germline V gives CDR1 SEHNR, CDR2 FQNEAQ (reference sequence). V lost 2 bases to trimming and J lost 4 bases, with 2 bases between them. The CDR3 DNA is TGTGCCAGCAGCTTATCCACTGAAGCTTTCTTT. Its translation: CASSLSTEAFF.

The V call is TRBV6-5, the J call TRBJ2-7; 8 bases agree with TRBD2. The germline V gene encodes CDR1 MNHEY and CDR2 SVGAGI. The junction had 8 bases not matched to a gene; V was cut back by 6 bases and J by 1 base. The CDR3 length is 15 residues. The CDR3 coding sequence is TGTGCCAGCAGACCTCAGAGCGGGGGTTCCTACGAGCAGTACTTC. Translation: CASRPQSGGSYEQYF.

The rearrangement joins TRBV5-5 to TRBJ1-2, with TRBD1 as a possible D gene (6 bases). Looked up from germline, CDR1 is SGHKS and CDR2 is YYEKEE (reference sequence). The CDR3 sequence is 18 residues long. Trimming pared 0 bases from V and 3 bases from J, leaving 21 bases between. For the CDR3, the DNA is TGTGCCAGCAGCTTGGAAGGGACAAGTAGAATCGGATACTATGGCTACACCTTC. Translating gives CASSLEGTSRIGYYGYTF.

This clone was seen more than once but under ten times. The CDR3 nucleotides are TGTGCCAGCAGTTCCATAGGGACAGGGGGCGGGCAGCCCCAGCATTTT. Its protein product is CASSSIGTGGGQPQHF. The J gene is TRBJ1-5, the V gene TRBV27; 12 positions match TRBD1. The germline gives CDR1 MNHEY, CDR2 SMNVEV (reference sequence). This CDR3 contains 16 residues. J gave up 7 bases and V 4 bases, and 8 bases lay outside the gene matches.

The chain employs TRBV5-1 and TRBJ1-2; the match to TRBD1 covers 7 bases. The ends lost 4 bases at V and 8 bases at J; junction bases unmatched: 11. CDR1 and CDR2 (germline): SGHRS, YFSETQ. CDR3 length equals 14 residues. The CDR3 sequence: CASSRGQQVGGYTF. CDR3 nucleotides: TGCGCCAGCAGCCGGGGACAGCAGGTGGGAGGCTACACCTTC.

This clone was picked up one time. This chain joins TRBV9 and TRBJ2-1; a weak D match, TRBD2 (5 bases). The length of the CDR3 is 13 residues. V dropped 6 bases and J dropped 3 bases, with 10 bases sitting between them. Germline lookup yields CDR1 SGDLS and CDR2 YYNGEE. CDR3 residues: CASNPSGYNEQFF. Written as DNA, the CDR3 is TGTGCCAGCAACCCGAGCGGCTACAATGAGCAGTTCTTC.

V is TRBV27 and J is TRBJ2-1; D ambiguous. The germline V and J ends were trimmed by 2 bases and 4 bases, with 6 bases remaining between them. The CDR3 consists of 13 residues. Germline V CDR1 and CDR2: MNHEY, SMNVEV (reference sequence). CDR3 nucleotides: TGTGCCAGCAGTTTAGCGGATTACAATGAGCAGTTCTTC. It encodes CASSLADYNEQFF.

The chain links TRBV10-3 to TRBJ2-2; 9 positions agree with TRBD1. The germline V gene has CDR1 ENHRY and CDR2 SYGVKD. V was clipped by 0 bases and J by 0 bases; unmatched bases: 11. The CDR3 consists of 20 residues. The CDR3 loop reads CAISESGQGTKNANTGELFF. The CDR3 DNA follows: TGTGCCATCAGTGAGTCTGGACAGGGGACGAAAAACGCGAACACCGGGGAGCTGTTTTTT.

V gene TRBV25-1 combines with J gene TRBJ2-7; 7 bases fit TRBD1. The CDR3 is 15 amino acids. In germline, CDR1 is MGHDK, CDR2 SYGVNS. V lost 4 bases and J lost 3; bases outside the gene matches: 9. CDR3 sequence: CASSAHRDSSYEQYF. DNA for the CDR3: TGTGCCAGCAGTGCTCACCGGGACAGCAGCTACGAGCAGTACTTC.

The V and J genes are TRBV5-1 and TRBJ2-3; D unclear. Trimming cost V 2 bases and J 0 bases, with 7 bases left between them. Germline V gene lookup returns CDR1 SGHRS and CDR2 YFSETQ. The CDR3 is 14 amino acids. CDR3 sequence: CASSFQTSTDTQYF. CDR3 sequence (DNA): TGCGCCAGCAGCTTTCAGACTAGCACAGATACGCAGTATTTT. The complete variable domain, with remaining parts taken from reference TRBV5-1 and TRBJ2-3, reads KAGVTQTPRYLIKTRGQQVTLSCSPISGHRSVSWYQQTPGQGLQFLFEYFSETQRNKGNFPGRFSGRQFSNSRSEMNVSTLELGDSALYLCASSFQTSTDTQYFGPGTRLTVL.

The chain is built from TRBV19 and TRBJ2-1; D is ambiguous. This CDR3 region has 16 residues. The V gene lost 2 bases and the J gene lost 5 bases, with 16 bases spanning the gap. In germline, CDR1 is LNHDA, CDR2 SQIVND (reference sequence). The CDR3 loop reads CASSITLEFFHNEQFF. The CDR3, as DNA: TGTGCCAGTAGTATAACCCTCGAATTCTTCCACAATGAGCAGTTCTTC.

The chain has TRBV6-8 and TRBJ1-1, with D hard to call. The V end was cut by 7 bases, the J end by 6 bases, with 3 bases between. The CDR3 is 9 residues long. The germline V gene has CDR1 MNHGY and CDR2 SAAAGT. CDR3 sequence (DNA): TGTGCCAGCACGGCTGAAGCTTTCTTT. Protein product: CASTAEAFF.

The chain links TRBV13 to TRBJ2-7; the match to TRBD2 covers 8 bases. The junction had 6 bases not matched to a gene; V was cut back by 5 bases and J by 6 bases. The CDR3 totals 13 residues. The germline CDR1 and CDR2 sequences are PRHDT and FYEKMQ (reference sequence). This CDR3 reads CASSTAGVAEQYF. The DNA of the CDR3 is TGTGCCAGCAGCACAGCGGGAGTAGCCGAGCAGTACTTC. Full variable domain (remainder filled in from reference TRBV13 and TRBJ2-7): AAGVIQSPRHLIKEKRETATLKCYPIPRHDTVYWYQQGPGQDPQFLISFYEKMQSDKGSIPDRFSAQQFSDYHSELNMSSLELGDSALYFCASSTAGVAEQYFGPGTRLTVT.

This clone was found once. J is TRBJ2-1 and V is TRBV9; 12 positions match TRBD2. CDR3 length equals 16 residues. Germline V gives CDR1 SGDLS, CDR2 YYNGEE. V shed 5 bases, J shed 6 bases, and the junction held 9 bases outside the gene matches. CDR3 region: CASSGWTSGKPNEQFF. CDR3 bases: TGTGCCAGCAGTGGGTGGACTAGCGGGAAACCCAATGAGCAGTTCTTC. The full variable domain, with the rest looked up from reference TRBV9 and TRBJ2-1, is DSGVTQTPKHLITATGQRVTLRCSPRSGDLSVYWYQQSLDQGLQFLIQYYNGEERAKGNILERFSAQQFPDLHSELNLSSLELGDSALYFCASSGWTSGKPNEQFFGPGTRLTVL.

CDR3: CASSIGPGGEETQYF. In nucleotides, the CDR3 is TGTGCCAGCAGCATAGGCCCGGGAGGCGAGGAGACCCAGTACTTC. The chain couples TRBV7-9 to TRBJ2-5, with TRBD2 matching over 7 bases. Germline-derived CDR1 and CDR2 are SEHNR and FQNEAQ (reference sequence). The CDR3 consists of 15 residues. V trimming: 5 bases; J trimming: 5 bases; junction bases outside the gene matches: 11.

Here the CDR3 DNA reads TGTGCCAGCAGCGATACCCCGGGGGTCAAGATCTCTGGGGCCAACGTCCTGACTTTC. Amino acids: CASSDTPGVKISGANVLTF. The J gene is TRBJ2-6, the V gene TRBV7-9, with D possibly being TRBD2 (6 bases). Trimming shortened V by 5 bases and J by 0 bases, and 20 bases separated the two germline ends. Germline lookup yields CDR1 SEHNR and CDR2 FQNEAQ (reference sequence). The CDR3 has 19 residues.

V is TRBV11-2 and J is TRBJ2-1; D remains unclear. V was pared by 2 bases and J by 6 bases, with 14 bases between. Per the germline V gene, CDR1 is SGHAT and CDR2 is FQNNGV. This CDR3 is built from 15 residues. CDR3 sequence reads: CASSLFAALGNEQFF. CDR3 nucleotides: TGTGCCAGCAGCTTATTCGCAGCCTTGGGCAATGAGCAGTTCTTC.

The chain uses TRBV2 and TRBJ1-1; possibly TRBD1 for D (5 bases). V was pared by 3 bases and J by 3 bases, with 20 bases between. The CDR3 spans 17 residues. CDR1 and CDR2 (germline): SNHLY, FYNNEI. The CDR3 protein is CASSETRSGVGYTEAFF. CDR3 coding DNA: TGTGCCAGCAGTGAGACGCGGTCGGGGGTAGGGTACACTGAAGCTTTCTTT. Full variable domain (outside the CDR3, taken from reference TRBV2 and TRBJ1-1): EPEVTQTPSHQVTQMGQEVILRCVPISNHLYFYWYRQILGQKVEFLVSFYNNEISEKSEIFDDQFSVERPDGSNFTLKIRSTKLEDSAMYFCASSETRSGVGYTEAFFGQGTRLTVV.